Listed here are 26 T cell receptor beta chains from one sample, sequenced in a study of beta chain features in type 1 diabetes (dated 2018 in TCRdb). The library was prepared using the immunoSEQ multiplex PCR assay. All of the isolated RNA was reverse transcribed with the High Capacity cDNA Reverse Transcription Kit, so expressed TCRB transcripts were sequenced. The table was pulled from immuneACCESS by TCRdb, which kept in-frame rearrangements only. Such tables lose some clones; where checked, under half of the loss comes from unresolved V genes, and the rest has no known cause. The sample table contains roughly 450,000 clones; only one count was recorded for over 11% of them. Less than 0.04% of the sample is held by the ten biggest clonotypes. The specimen sequenced was naive CD4+ T cells from blood. What this sample's cell subset or site label stands for: true naive CD4+ T cells. The receptors stem from a man aged 30-40 years in good health.

The J gene is TRBJ1-1, the V gene TRBV14, with D unclear. Trimming took 0 bases from V and 14 from J, leaving 7 bases between them. The CDR3 consists of 10 residues. The germline V gene has CDR1 SGHDN and CDR2 FVKESK. The CDR3 nucleotides are TGTGCCAGCAGCCAAGAACCAGCCTTCTTT. Translated: CASSQEPAFF.

This clone was recorded at least ten times. CDR3 sequence reads: CAWSPPGASGSYEQYV. DNA of the CDR3: TGTGCCTGGAGTCCCCCGGGGGCTAGCGGGAGCTACGAGCAGTACGTC. This sequence joins TRBV30 and TRBJ2-7; 10 bases match TRBD2. The ends lost 2 bases at V and 3 bases at J; junction bases unmatched: 10. The CDR3 is 16 residues long. CDR1 is GTSNPN and CDR2 is SVGIG in the germline V gene (reference sequence).

V is TRBV30 and J is TRBJ1-5; D possibly corresponds to TRBD1 (6 bases). Germline assignment: CDR1 GTSNPN and CDR2 SVGIG (reference sequence). V was clipped by 3 bases and J by 4 bases, with 10 bases between them. The length of the CDR3 is 13 residues. The CDR3: CAWSDDRNQPQHF. The CDR3 DNA follows: TGTGCCTGGAGCGACGACAGGAATCAGCCCCAGCATTTT.

This chain uses TRBV10-3 with TRBJ2-7; D unclear. Germline V lookup: CDR1 ENHRY, CDR2 SYGVKD. The CDR3 runs 12 residues. Trimming took 0 bases from V and 7 from J, leaving 7 bases between them. CDR3 loop: CAISESVWEQYF. CDR3 nucleotide sequence: TGTGCCATCAGTGAGTCGGTATGGGAGCAGTACTTC.

V is TRBV4-1 and J is TRBJ1-2, with a weak D call TRBD1 (6 bases). The CDR3 is made up of 15 amino acids. CDR1 and CDR2 from the germline V gene are MGHRA and YSYEKL. The V end lost 4 bases, the J end lost 3 bases, and 15 bases lay between the germline ends. CDR3 sequence: CASSPPWGQDYGYTF. The CDR3 DNA is TGCGCCAGCAGCCCGCCCTGGGGACAAGACTATGGCTACACCTTC.

There are a few counts of this clone. The chain joins TRBV4-1 to TRBJ1-2; unclear D gene. The CDR3 runs 14 residues. Germline values: CDR1 MGHRA, CDR2 YSYEKL. The V end was cut by 0 bases, the J end by 4 bases, with 9 bases between. The CDR3 reads CASSQDAGIYGYTF. In DNA, the CDR3 is TGCGCCAGCAGCCAAGATGCGGGGATCTATGGCTACACCTTC.

This clone was detected many times. The rearrangement joins TRBV14 to TRBJ2-3, with D perhaps matching TRBD2 (6 bases). The CDR3 is made up of 12 amino acids. Germline V lookup: CDR1 SGHDN, CDR2 FVKESK. V gave up 1 base and J gave up 10 bases, with 9 bases separating them. In nucleotides, the CDR3 is TGTGCCAGCAGCCAAGGACTAGTCGCGCAGTATTTT. Residues: CASSQGLVAQYF. The whole variable domain, filled in from reference TRBV14 and TRBJ2-3, reads EAGVTQFPSHSVIEKGQTVTLRCDPISGHDNLYWYRRVMGKEIKFLLHFVKESKQDESGMPNNRFLAERTGGTYSTLKVQPAELEDSGVYFCASSQGLVAQYFGPGTRLTVL.

This clone was seen only a few times. The V call is TRBV2, the J call TRBJ2-1, with 7 bases lining up with TRBD2. This CDR3 comprises 14 residues. Germline CDR1 and CDR2: SNHLY and FYNNEI. J gave up 1 base and V 6 bases, and 3 bases lay outside the gene matches. In DNA, the CDR3 is TGTGCCAGCAGAGCGGGAACTTCCTACAATGAGCAGTTCTTC. It specifies CASRAGTSYNEQFF.

V usage is TRBV7-8 and J usage is TRBJ2-1, with D perhaps matching TRBD2 (5 bases). The CDR3 runs 15 residues. Germline lookup yields CDR1 SGHVS and CDR2 FQNEAQ. Trimming removed 5 bases from V and 4 bases from J, with 15 bases in between. CDR3 region: CASSPVEVGYNEQFF. CDR3 DNA: TGTGCCAGCAGCCCTGTGGAGGTGGGATACAATGAGCAGTTCTTC.

In this sample, this clone turned up a few times. The chain carries TRBV5-4 and TRBJ2-5, with D perhaps matching TRBD1 (6 bases). This CDR3 is 15 amino acids long. From germline, CDR1 is SGHNT and CDR2 YYREEE (reference sequence). Between the trimmed V and J ends, which lost 1 base and 2 bases, there was a span of 12 bases. CDR3 residues: CASSLSLQGQETQYF. CDR3 coding DNA: TGTGCCAGCAGCTTGAGTCTGCAGGGGCAAGAGACCCAGTACTTC.

This clone has just a few counts. The gene calls are TRBV4-1 and TRBJ2-2; D is uncertain. The CDR3 length is 14 residues. Trimming cost V 1 base and J 4 bases, with 7 bases left between them. The germline CDR1 and CDR2 sequences are MGHRA and YSYEKL. The CDR3 loop is CASSQVGFTGELFF. CDR3 coding DNA: TGCGCCAGCAGCCAAGTGGGGTTCACCGGGGAGCTGTTTTTT.

This clone occurred a few times. This chain links TRBV20-1 with TRBJ2-4; 7 nucleotides line up with TRBD2. Germline V gives CDR1 DFQATT, CDR2 SNEGSKA (reference sequence). Trimming took 5 bases from V and 5 from J; bases not matched to a gene: 0. The CDR3 is 11 residues long. In nucleotides, the CDR3 is TGCAGTGCTCGGGGGGAAAACATTCAGTACTTC. It translates to CSARGENIQYF.

V usage is TRBV30 and J usage is TRBJ1-1; maybe TRBD1 (5 bases). The CDR3 spans 14 residues. Germline CDR1 and CDR2: GTSNPN and SVGIG (reference sequence). The V end was cut by 4 bases, the J end by 1 base, with 13 bases between. The CDR3 loop is CAWTKGHPNTEAFF. The CDR3 bases are TGTGCCTGGACTAAAGGACACCCGAACACTGAAGCTTTCTTT.

The chain has TRBV7-2 and TRBJ2-5; no reliable D call. The germline V and J ends were trimmed by 6 bases and 5 bases, with 13 bases remaining between them. Germline V CDR1 and CDR2: SGHTA, FQGNSA. The CDR3 is 13 amino acids. The chain's CDR3 is CASRRGEMETQYF. CDR3 nucleotide sequence: TGTGCCAGCAGGCGAGGTGAAATGGAGACCCAGTACTTC.

The sample holds a few counts of this clone. The chain employs TRBV7-3 and TRBJ2-3, with 7 bases matching TRBD1. The V gene end was trimmed by 5 bases and the J gene end by 6 bases; junction bases not matched to a gene: 8. The CDR3 runs to 14 residues. Per germline, CDR1 SGHTA and CDR2 FQGTGA. The CDR3 DNA reads as TGTGCCAGCAGCCCGCAGGGGGTTGTGGATACGCAGTATTTT. Its translation is CASSPQGVVDTQYF.

Concerning this clone itself: Other DNA sequences within the sample encode an identical CDR3. The chain is built from TRBV7-2 and TRBJ2-5; D is undetermined. V lost 5 bases and J lost 2, with 9 bases in between. The CDR3 spans 13 residues. Germline CDR1 and CDR2: SGHTA and FQGNSA. The CDR3 region is CASSLGFQETQYF. CDR3 coding DNA: TGTGCCAGCAGCCTGGGGTTTCAAGAGACCCAGTACTTC.

This clone was recorded a few times. This chain joins TRBV13 and TRBJ1-6; D remains unclear. Trimming pared 3 bases from V and 6 bases from J, leaving 15 bases between. The CDR3 spans 16 residues. Germline V gives CDR1 PRHDT, CDR2 FYEKMQ (reference sequence). The CDR3 nucleotides read TGTGCCAGCAGCTTGCGGACCGGGAAAGTTAATTCACCCCTCCACTTT. It encodes CASSLRTGKVNSPLHF.

This chain connects TRBV27 to TRBJ1-4, with 7 bases that match TRBD1. J was trimmed by 7 bases and V by 3 bases; bases with no gene match: 17. The CDR3 contains 18 residues. CDR1 MNHEY and CDR2 SMNVEV come from the germline V gene (reference sequence). CDR3 nucleotides: TGTGCCAGCAGTTTCGTGGGACAGAGCAATAATATGGGTGAAAAACTGTTTTTT. It codes for CASSFVGQSNNMGEKLFF.

This sequence joins TRBV15 and TRBJ2-1; D is undetermined. The CDR3 has 12 residues. Germline-derived CDR1 and CDR2 are LNHNV and YYDKDF (reference sequence). Trimming left V 3 bases short and J 7 bases short, with 7 bases between. This CDR3 reads CATSRTSNEQFF. DNA of the CDR3: TGTGCCACCAGCAGGACTTCTAATGAGCAGTTCTTC. The whole variable domain, remainder taken from reference TRBV15 and TRBJ2-1, is DAMVIQNPRYQVTQFGKPVTLSCSQTLNHNVMYWYQQKSSQAPKLLFHYYDKDFNNEADTPDNFQSRRPNTSFCFLDIRSPGLGDTAMYLCATSRTSNEQFFGPGTRLTVL.

The V and J genes are TRBV7-9 and TRBJ1-1; no firm D call. CDR3 length: 14 amino acids. Germline values: CDR1 SEHNR, CDR2 FQNEAQ (reference sequence). V lost 1 base, J lost 5 bases, and 11 bases lay in between. CDR3 bases: TGTGCCAGCAGCTTAGAGGTTTGGGGAACTGAAGCTTTCTTT. Protein: CASSLEVWGTEAFF.

The sample holds a few counts of this clone. The chain joins TRBV5-4 to TRBJ1-1; no definite D call. This CDR3 has 14 amino acids. Per germline, CDR1 SGHNT and CDR2 YYREEE (reference sequence). Trimming cost V 4 bases and J 1 base, with 11 bases left between them. CDR3 sequence (DNA): TGTGCCAGCAGCCAGGCAACCAGGAACACTGAAGCTTTCTTT. Its translation: CASSQATRNTEAFF.

In regard to this clone: An end of the junction does not agree with germline; a read error may underlie this. This chain joins TRBV29-1 and TRBJ1-1; tentatively, D is TRBD1 (5 bases). This CDR3 comprises 15 residues. Germline CDR1 SQVTM, CDR2 ANQGSEA. The CDR3 DNA is TGCAGCGTTGAAGAAATGGGACTCCCGAACCCTGAAGCTTTCTTT. This encodes CSVEEMGLPNPEAFF. Filled out from reference TRBV29-1 and TRBJ1-1, the complete variable domain reads SAVISQKPSRDICQRGTSLTIQCQVDSQVTMMFWYRQQPGQSLTLIATANQGSEATYESGFVIDKFPISRPNLTFSTLTVSNMSPEDSSIYLCSVEEMGLPNPEAFFGQGTRLTVV.

This clone was counted between two and nine times. The same CDR3 also results from other DNA sequences found in this sample. V gene TRBV19 combines with J gene TRBJ1-2; D remains ambiguous. This CDR3 has 11 residues. V was cut by 1 base and J by 7 bases, with 4 bases left in between. CDR1 is LNHDA, CDR2 SQIVND, per germline (reference sequence). The CDR3 DNA reads TGTGCCAGTAGTATAGGGGCTGGCTACACCTTC. Amino acids: CASSIGAGYTF.

Comment on this clone: This same CDR3 is encoded by further DNA sequences in the sample. V gene TRBV2 combines with J gene TRBJ2-5, with D unclear. The length of the CDR3 is 12 residues. The germline V and J ends were trimmed by 3 bases and 4 bases, with 6 bases remaining between them. Germline CDR1 SNHLY, CDR2 FYNNEI. In nucleotides, the CDR3 is TGTGCCAGCAGTGATCCCCTAGAGACCCAGTACTTC. Translation: CASSDPLETQYF.

The chain carries TRBV9 and TRBJ2-7; D remains unclear. This CDR3 spans 8 amino acids. Trimming took 7 bases from V and 7 from J, leaving 3 bases between them. Germline V lookup: CDR1 SGDLS, CDR2 YYNGEE. CDR3 loop: CASEEQYF. CDR3 nucleotides: TGTGCCAGCGAGGAGCAGTACTTC.

The CDR3 DNA reads TGTGCCAGCAGCTCCCTAGCGGGTGGCGGTGGCACAGATACGCAGTATTTT. Its protein is CASSSLAGGGGTDTQYF. The rearrangement joins TRBV7-9 to TRBJ2-3; 8 bases match TRBD2. Trimming removed 4 bases from V and 1 base from J; junction bases left unmatched: 10. Germline V CDR1 and CDR2: SEHNR, FQNEAQ (reference sequence). The CDR3 sequence is 17 residues long.